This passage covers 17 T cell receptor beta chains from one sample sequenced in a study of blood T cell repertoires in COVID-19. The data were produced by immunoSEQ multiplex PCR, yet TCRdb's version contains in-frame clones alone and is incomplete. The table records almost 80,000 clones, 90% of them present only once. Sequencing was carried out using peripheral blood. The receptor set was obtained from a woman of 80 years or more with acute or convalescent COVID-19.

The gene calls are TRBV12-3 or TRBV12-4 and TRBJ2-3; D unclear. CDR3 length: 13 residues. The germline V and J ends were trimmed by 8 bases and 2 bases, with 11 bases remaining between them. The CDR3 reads CASGPQDTDTQYF. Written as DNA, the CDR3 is TGTGCCAGCGGCCCCCAAGACACAGATACGCAGTATTTT.

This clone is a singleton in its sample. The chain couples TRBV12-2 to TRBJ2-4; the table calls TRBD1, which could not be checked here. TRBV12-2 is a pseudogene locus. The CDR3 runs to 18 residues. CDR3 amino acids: CASRLDESLRGTKNIQYF. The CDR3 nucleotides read TGTGCAAGTCGCTTAGATGAGAGTCTTAGGGGGACCAAAAACATTCAGTACTTC.

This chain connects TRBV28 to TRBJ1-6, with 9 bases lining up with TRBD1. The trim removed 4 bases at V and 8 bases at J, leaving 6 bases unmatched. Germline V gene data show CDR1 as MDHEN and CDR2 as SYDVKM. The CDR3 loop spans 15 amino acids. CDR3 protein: CASSSWGQGYSPLHF. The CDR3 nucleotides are TGTGCCAGCAGTTCCTGGGGACAGGGCTATTCACCCCTCCACTTT.

CDR3 sequence: CACARTIGDGYGYTF. CDR3 nucleotides: TGTGCCTGTGCTAGGACTATTGGTGACGGCTATGGCTACACCTTC. The chain joins TRBV6-5 to TRBJ1-2; D remains ambiguous. Germline values: CDR1 MNHEY, CDR2 SVGAGI. The CDR3 length is 15 residues. V lost 11 bases to trimming and J lost 4 bases, with 23 bases between them.

CDR3 DNA: TGTGCCAGCAGCTTGGATCTGCAGGGGGCAACGAACTATGGCTACACCTTC. Its translation is CASSLDLQGATNYGYTF. The chain links TRBV5-4 to TRBJ1-2; 8 nucleotides line up with TRBD1. V gave up 0 bases and J gave up 2 bases; unmatched junction bases: 9. CDR1 and CDR2 (germline): SGHNT, YYREEE (reference sequence). The CDR3 is made up of 17 amino acids.

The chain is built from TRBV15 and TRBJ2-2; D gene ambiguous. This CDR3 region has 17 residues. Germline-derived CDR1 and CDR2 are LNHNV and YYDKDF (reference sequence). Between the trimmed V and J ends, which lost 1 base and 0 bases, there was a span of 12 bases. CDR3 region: CATSRGLEIANTGELFF. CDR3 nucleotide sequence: TGTGCCACCAGCAGAGGACTCGAAATAGCGAACACCGGGGAGCTGTTTTTT.

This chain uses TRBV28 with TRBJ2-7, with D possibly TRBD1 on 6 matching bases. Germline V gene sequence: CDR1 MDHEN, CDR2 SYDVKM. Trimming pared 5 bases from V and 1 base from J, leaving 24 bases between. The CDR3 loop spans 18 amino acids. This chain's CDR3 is CASSPRIDRTSVSYEQYF. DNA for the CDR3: TGTGCCAGCAGTCCCAGGATCGACAGGACCTCAGTATCCTACGAGCAGTACTTC.

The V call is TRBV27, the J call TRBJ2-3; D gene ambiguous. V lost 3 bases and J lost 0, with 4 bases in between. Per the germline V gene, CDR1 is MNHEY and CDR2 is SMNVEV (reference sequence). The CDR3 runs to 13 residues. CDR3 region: CASSFLSTDTQYF. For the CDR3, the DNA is TGTGCCAGCAGTTTTCTGAGCACAGATACGCAGTATTTT.

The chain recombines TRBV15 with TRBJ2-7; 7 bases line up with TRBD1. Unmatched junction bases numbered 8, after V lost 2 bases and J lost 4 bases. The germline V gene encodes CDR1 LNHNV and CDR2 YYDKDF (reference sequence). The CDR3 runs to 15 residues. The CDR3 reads CATSRLPGQSYEQYF. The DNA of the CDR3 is TGTGCCACCAGCAGACTCCCGGGACAGTCTTACGAGCAGTACTTC.

The CDR3 coding sequence is TGTGCCAGTACCCTCGGTGGTTCGGGTGAAAAACTGTTTTTT. This encodes CASTLGGSGEKLFF. The chain combines TRBV19 with TRBJ1-4, with D unresolved. The CDR3 extends over 14 amino acids. With 7 bases removed from V and 7 bases from J, the gap between germline ends came to 16 bases. The germline CDR1 and CDR2 sequences are LNHDA and SQIVND (reference sequence).

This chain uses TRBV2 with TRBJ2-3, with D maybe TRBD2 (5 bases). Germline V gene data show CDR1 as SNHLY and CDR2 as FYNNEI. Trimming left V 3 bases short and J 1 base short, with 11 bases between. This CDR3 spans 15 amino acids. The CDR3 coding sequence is TGTGCCAGCAGTGAGGAGGCAGTGGGCACAGATACGCAGTATTTT. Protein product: CASSEEAVGTDTQYF.

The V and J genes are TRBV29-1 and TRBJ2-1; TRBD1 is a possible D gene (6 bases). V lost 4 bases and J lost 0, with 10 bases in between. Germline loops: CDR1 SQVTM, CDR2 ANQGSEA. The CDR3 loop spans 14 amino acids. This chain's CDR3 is CSVVGDNSYNEQFF. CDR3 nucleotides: TGCAGCGTTGTGGGGGACAACTCCTACAATGAGCAGTTCTTC.

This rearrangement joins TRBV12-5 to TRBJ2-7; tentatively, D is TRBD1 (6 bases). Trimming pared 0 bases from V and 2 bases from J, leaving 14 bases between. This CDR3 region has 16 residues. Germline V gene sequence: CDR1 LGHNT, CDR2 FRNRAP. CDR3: CASGLVGDRSAYEQYF. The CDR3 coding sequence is TGTGCTAGTGGTTTGGTAGGTGACAGGAGCGCCTACGAGCAGTACTTC.

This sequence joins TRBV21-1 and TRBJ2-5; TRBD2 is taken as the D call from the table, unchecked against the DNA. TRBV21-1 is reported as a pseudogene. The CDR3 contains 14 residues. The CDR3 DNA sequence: TGTGCCAGCGCACCCTCTAGCGTTCAAGAGACCCAGTACTTC. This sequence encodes CASAPSSVQETQYF.

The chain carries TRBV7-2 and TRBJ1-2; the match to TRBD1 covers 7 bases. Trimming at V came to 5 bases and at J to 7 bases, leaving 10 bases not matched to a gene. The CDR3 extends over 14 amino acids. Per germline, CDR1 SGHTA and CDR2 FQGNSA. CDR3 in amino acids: CASSLGGEALGYTF. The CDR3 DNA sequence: TGTGCCAGCAGCCTAGGGGGCGAGGCACTTGGCTACACCTTC. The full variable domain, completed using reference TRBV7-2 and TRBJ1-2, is GAGVSQSPSNKVTEKGKDVELRCDPISGHTALYWYRQSLGQGLEFLIYFQGNSAPDKSGLPSDRFSAERTGGSVSTLTIQRTQQEDSAVYLCASSLGGEALGYTFGSGTRLTVV.

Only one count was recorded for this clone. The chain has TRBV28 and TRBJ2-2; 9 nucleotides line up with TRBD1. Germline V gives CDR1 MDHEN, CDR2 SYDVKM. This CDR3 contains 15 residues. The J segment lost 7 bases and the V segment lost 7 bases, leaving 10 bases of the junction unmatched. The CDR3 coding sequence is TGTGCCAGCAAAAGCCGGGACAGGGTGTTCGGGGAGCTGTTTTTT. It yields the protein CASKSRDRVFGELFF.

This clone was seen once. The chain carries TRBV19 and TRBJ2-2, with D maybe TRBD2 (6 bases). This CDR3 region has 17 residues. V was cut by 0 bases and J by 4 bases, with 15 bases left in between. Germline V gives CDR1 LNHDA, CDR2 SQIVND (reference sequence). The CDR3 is CASSIEGGRGSTGELFF. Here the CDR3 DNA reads TGTGCCAGTAGTATAGAGGGGGGTAGGGGCAGCACCGGGGAGCTGTTTTTT.